This TCR beta chain was profiled in a study of identical twins. Between the trimmed V and J ends, which lost 0 bases and 5 bases, there was a span of 14 bases. The CDR3 covers 16 residues. In germline, CDR1 is LNHNV, CDR2 YYDKDF (reference sequence). Overall study results and limits: Memory repertoires lacked the insertion deficit that abundant cord blood beta clonotypes showed. It was possible that invariant MAIT and iNKT cells partly confounded the zero-insertion analyses. The study found weaker excess twin sharing in beta out-of-frame sequences.

Template switching created a universal primer site, and the cDNA included unique molecular identifiers. TCRdb redid the calling of the 5' RACE reads with MiXCR, one entry per CDR3 protein. The sample records 400,000 to 500,000 distinct CDR3 sequences, about 18% being singletons. On this clonotype itself: Its antigen is undetermined. Given a much more abundant clone one base away, this may be a read error.

Source material: naive T cells sorted from blood. The receptor was derived from a man aged 45-65 years in good health. This chain connects TRBV15 to TRBJ2-1, with D possibly being TRBD2 (6 bases). CDR3 in amino acids: CATSREHMGGDNEQFF. CDR3 sequence (DNA): TGTGCCACCAGCAGAGAACACATGGGGGGTGACAATGAGCAGTTCTTC.